What follows is one T cell receptor (beta chain) and its context. Its antigen is not known. This sample was included in a study of shared clonotypes between healthy human individuals. Study background: Per donor, CD8 memory used one plate, CD8 naive used two, CD4 memory used three and CD4 naive used three. Study-level results: Represented diversity (both genetic and exposure-history) was limited by the small number of donors. Naive CD4 clonotype sharing across several donors was approximately 5%.

The CDR3 contains 15 residues. Study donors comprised healthy, HIV-negative adults devoid of recent acute infection or vaccination. The repertoire was sequenced with immunoSEQ multiplex PCR; TCRdb's copy has only in-frame clones and lacks some. The table records some 2,000,000 clones, roughly 94% of them present only once. The TCR comes from a man aged 18 to 30 in good health. The rearrangement uses TRBV21-1 and TRBJ1-5. TRBV21-1 is given as a pseudogene. Material for sequencing was naive CD4+ T cells sorted from blood. The subset: CD45RA+ positively selected. The CDR3 sequence is CASSKRKGAGQPQHF. CDR3 sequence (DNA): TGTGCCAGCAGCAAGAGAAAGGGAGCCGGTCAGCCCCAGCATTTT.